This T cell receptor (beta chain) originates from a study of cytomegalovirus exposure and HLA in healthy donors. Study conclusions and caveats: Some public TCRs appeared in many individuals, while most sequences were rare.

TCRdb's table, derived via immunoSEQ multiplex PCR, lists solely in-frame clones and lacks some. The table includes about 150,000 clones, approximately 90% detected once. As for this clone: What it binds is not known.

The specimen was PBMCs. This TCR was recovered from a man aged 18 to 30 in good health and CMV-seropositive.

CDR3 nucleotides: TGTGCCAGCAGCGGGGACACCGGGGAGCTGTTTTTT. It yields the protein CASSGDTGELFF. This chain connects TRBV6-5 to TRBJ2-2; D may be TRBD2 (5 bases). Per the germline V gene, CDR1 is MNHEY and CDR2 is SVGAGI. Trimming removed 6 bases at V and 3 bases at J, with 5 bases between. This CDR3 has 12 amino acids.